This T cell receptor beta chain was retrieved from a study of blood T cells in healthy people across ages. A second roughly 7 to 11 cycle PCR used barcoded and J-beta primers. TCRdb reprocessed the 5' RACE reads with MiXCR, giving one entry per CDR3 protein. The table includes around 1.5 million distinct CDR3 sequences, approximately 63% detected once. The CDR3 runs 18 residues. Germline CDR1 MGHRA, CDR2 YSYEKL. Trimming at V came to 2 bases and at J to 2 bases, leaving 13 bases not matched to a gene. This TCR came from a man aged 18 to 29 in good health. Sequenced: blood. This chain connects TRBV4-1 to TRBJ2-5; 8 nucleotides agree with TRBD2. The CDR3 nucleotides are TGCGCCAGCAGCCAATTGAGAGGACTAGCAGCGGATCAAGAGACCCAGTACTTC. Translated, it gives CASSQLRGLAADQETQYF.